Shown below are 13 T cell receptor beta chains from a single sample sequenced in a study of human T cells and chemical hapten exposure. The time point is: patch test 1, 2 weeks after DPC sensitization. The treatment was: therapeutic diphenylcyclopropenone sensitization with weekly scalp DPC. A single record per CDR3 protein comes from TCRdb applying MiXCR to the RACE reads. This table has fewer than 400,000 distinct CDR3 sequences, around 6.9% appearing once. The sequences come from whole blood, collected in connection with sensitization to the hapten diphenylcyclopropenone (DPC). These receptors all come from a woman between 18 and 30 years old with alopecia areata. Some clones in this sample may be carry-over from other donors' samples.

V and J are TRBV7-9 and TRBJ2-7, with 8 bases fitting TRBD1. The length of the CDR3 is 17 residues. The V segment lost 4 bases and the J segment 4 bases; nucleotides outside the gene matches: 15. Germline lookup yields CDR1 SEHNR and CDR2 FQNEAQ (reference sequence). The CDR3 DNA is TGTGCCAGCAGCTCGAACGTAGCGCGGACAGGGATGTACGAGCAGTACTTC. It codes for CASSSNVARTGMYEQYF.

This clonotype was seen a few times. CDR3 region: CASSSPGSPISSYNSPLHF. For the CDR3, the DNA is TGTGCCAGCAGTTCCCCGGGGTCTCCGATTAGCTCCTATAATTCACCCCTCCACTTT. V usage is TRBV28 and J usage is TRBJ1-6; D unresolved. The CDR3 sequence is 19 residues long. V was pared by 4 bases and J by 0 bases, with 19 bases between. Looked up from germline, CDR1 is MDHEN and CDR2 is SYDVKM.

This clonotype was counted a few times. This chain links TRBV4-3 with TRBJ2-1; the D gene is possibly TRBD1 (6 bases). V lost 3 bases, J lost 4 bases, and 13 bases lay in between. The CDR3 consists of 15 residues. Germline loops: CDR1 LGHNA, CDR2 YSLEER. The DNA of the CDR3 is TGCGCCAGCAGCCACGAAAGGGGGTCATACAATGAGCAGTTCTTC. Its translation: CASSHERGSYNEQFF.

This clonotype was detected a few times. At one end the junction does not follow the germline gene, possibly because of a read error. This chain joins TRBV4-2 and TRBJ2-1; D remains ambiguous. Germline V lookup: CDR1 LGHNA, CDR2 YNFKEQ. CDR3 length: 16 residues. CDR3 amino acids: CASSQEANLLSPKQFF. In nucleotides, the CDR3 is TGTGCCAGCAGCCAAGAGGCTAACCTGTTATCGCCGAAGCAATTCTTC.

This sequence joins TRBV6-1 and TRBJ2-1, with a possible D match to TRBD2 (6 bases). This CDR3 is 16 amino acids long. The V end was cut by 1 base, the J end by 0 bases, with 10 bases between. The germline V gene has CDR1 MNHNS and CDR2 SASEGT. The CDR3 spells CASSEEWGDSYNEQFF. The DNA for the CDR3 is TGTGCCAGCAGTGAAGAATGGGGGGACTCCTACAATGAGCAGTTCTTC.

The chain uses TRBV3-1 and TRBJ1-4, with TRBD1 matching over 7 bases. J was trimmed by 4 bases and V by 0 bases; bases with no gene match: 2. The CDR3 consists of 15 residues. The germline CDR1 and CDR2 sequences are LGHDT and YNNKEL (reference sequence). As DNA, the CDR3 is TGTGCCAGCAGCCAAGAGGACAGGATTAATGAAAAACTGTTTTTT. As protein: CASSQEDRINEKLFF.

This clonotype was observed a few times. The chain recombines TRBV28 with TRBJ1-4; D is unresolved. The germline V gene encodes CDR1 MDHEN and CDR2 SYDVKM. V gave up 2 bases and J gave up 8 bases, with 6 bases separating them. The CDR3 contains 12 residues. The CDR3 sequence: CASSLLGEKLFF. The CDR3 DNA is TGTGCCAGCAGTTTACTAGGGGAAAAACTGTTTTTT.

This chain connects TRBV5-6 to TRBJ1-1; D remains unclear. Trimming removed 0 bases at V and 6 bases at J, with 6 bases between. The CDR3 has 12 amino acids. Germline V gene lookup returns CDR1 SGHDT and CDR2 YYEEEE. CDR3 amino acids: CASSLGPAEAFF. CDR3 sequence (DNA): TGTGCCAGCAGCTTGGGCCCCGCTGAAGCTTTCTTT.

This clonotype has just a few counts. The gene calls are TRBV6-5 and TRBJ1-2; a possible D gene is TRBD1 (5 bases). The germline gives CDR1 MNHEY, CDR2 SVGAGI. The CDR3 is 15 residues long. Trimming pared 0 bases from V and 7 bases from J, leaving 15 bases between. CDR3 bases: TGTGCCAGCAGTTACTCGCGCTCAGGGACGGGTGGCTACACCTTC. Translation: CASSYSRSGTGGYTF.

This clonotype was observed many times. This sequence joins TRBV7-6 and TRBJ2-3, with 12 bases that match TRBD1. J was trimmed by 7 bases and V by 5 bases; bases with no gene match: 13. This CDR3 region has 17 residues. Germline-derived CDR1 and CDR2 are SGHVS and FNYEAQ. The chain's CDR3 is CASSLTPPGQGANTQYF. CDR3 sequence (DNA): TGTGCCAGCAGCCTGACTCCTCCGGGACAGGGGGCGAATACGCAGTATTTT. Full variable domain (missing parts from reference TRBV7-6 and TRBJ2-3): GAGVSQSPRYKVTKRGQDVALRCDPISGHVSLYWYRQALGQGPEFLTYFNYEAQQDKSGLPNDRFSAERPEGSISTLTIQRTEQRDSAMYRCASSLTPPGQGANTQYFGPGTRLTVL.

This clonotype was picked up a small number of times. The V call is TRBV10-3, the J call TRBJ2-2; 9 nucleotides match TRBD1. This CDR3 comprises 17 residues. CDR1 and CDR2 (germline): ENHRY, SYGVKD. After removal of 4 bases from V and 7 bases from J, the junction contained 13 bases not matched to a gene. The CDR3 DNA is TGTGCCATCAGTGGCCGGGACAGGGTGGATGATAACGGGGAGCTGTTTTTT. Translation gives CAISGRDRVDDNGELFF.

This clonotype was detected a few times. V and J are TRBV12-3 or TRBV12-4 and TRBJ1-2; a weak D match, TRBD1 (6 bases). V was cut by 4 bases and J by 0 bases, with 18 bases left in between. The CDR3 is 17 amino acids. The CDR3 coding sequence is TGTGCCAGCAGTTCCGACTCCATCCCAGGGGCTAACTATGGCTACACCTTC. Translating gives CASSSDSIPGANYGYTF.

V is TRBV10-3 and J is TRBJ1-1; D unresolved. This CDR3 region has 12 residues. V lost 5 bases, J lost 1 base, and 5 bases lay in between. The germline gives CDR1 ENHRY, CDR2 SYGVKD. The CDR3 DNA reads TGTGCCATCAGTTTGCCGAACACTGAAGCTTTCTTT. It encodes CAISLPNTEAFF.